This T cell receptor (beta chain) was captured in a study of blood T cells in healthy people across ages. Whole-study findings and limits: Long-lived donors carried more naive CD4+ cells and greater diversity than aged donors.

Primed by a sample-barcoded 5' primer and a J-beta primer mix, a second PCR proceeded for 7 to 11 cycles. MiXCR, run by TCRdb on the 5' RACE reads, gives a single entry per CDR3 protein. Among roughly 1,300,000 distinct CDR3 sequences listed, around 55% were seen once. Comments on this clonotype: Antigen unknown.

The TCR originated in a man between 18 and 35 years old in good health. Material: blood.

For the CDR3, the DNA is TGTGCCACCAGCGGTTACAGGGGGGGAAATCAGCCCCAGCATTTT. Amino acid sequence: CATSGYRGGNQPQHF. The chain combines TRBV15 with TRBJ1-5, with 8 nucleotides matching TRBD1. The CDR3 runs 15 residues. V trimming: 5 bases; J trimming: 4 bases; junction bases outside the gene matches: 7. Germline values: CDR1 LNHNV, CDR2 YYDKDF (reference sequence).